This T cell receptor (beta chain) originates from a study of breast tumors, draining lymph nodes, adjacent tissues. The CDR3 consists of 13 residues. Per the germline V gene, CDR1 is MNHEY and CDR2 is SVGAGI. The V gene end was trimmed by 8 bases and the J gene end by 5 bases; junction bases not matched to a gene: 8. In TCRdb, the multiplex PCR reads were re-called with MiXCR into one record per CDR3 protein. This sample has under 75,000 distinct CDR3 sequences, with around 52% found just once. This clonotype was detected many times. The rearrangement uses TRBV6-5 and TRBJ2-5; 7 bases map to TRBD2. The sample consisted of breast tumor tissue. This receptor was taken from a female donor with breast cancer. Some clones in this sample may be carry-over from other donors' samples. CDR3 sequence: CASSFREEETQYF. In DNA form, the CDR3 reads TGTGCCAGCTCGTTTCGGGAGGAGGAGACCCAGTACTTC.